These 18 T cell receptor beta chains came from one sample sequenced in a study of T cell repertoires in ileal Crohn's disease. Only in-frame clones appear in the TCRdb table, and some are missing; sequencing was by immunoSEQ multiplex PCR. In the table there are 350 to 450 clones, about 81% of which are singletons. Sample time point: neoterminal ileum biopsy at postoperative endoscopy, about 6 months after surgery. Specimen: ileal tissue. The origin of the receptors is an adult with Crohn's disease.

The sample holds a few counts of this clone. This chain connects TRBV6-4 to TRBJ2-3; no definite D call. This CDR3 has 13 residues. V lost 2 bases and J 3 bases, leaving 6 bases between the germline ends. Germline assignment: CDR1 MRHNA and CDR2 SNTAGT. CDR3: CASSDAGTDTQYF. The CDR3 DNA follows: TGTGCCAGCAGTGACGCCGGGACAGATACGCAGTATTTT.

The V call is TRBV19, the J call TRBJ2-1, with 11 nucleotides matching TRBD2. The CDR3 totals 21 residues. Germline CDR1 reads LNHDA; CDR2 reads SQIVND (reference sequence). The V segment lost 1 base and the J segment 0 bases; nucleotides outside the gene matches: 14. The CDR3 DNA is TGTGCCAGTAGTATAGTATGGGGCGGGGAACTAGCGGGAGCCTCCTACAATGAGCAGTTCTTC. Its translation: CASSIVWGGELAGASYNEQFF.

The chain uses TRBV5-1 and TRBJ2-5; the D gene could be TRBD1 or TRBD2 (6 bases each). Germline CDR1 is SGHRS and CDR2 is YFSETQ. V was trimmed by 4 bases and J by 2 bases, leaving 12 bases between them. The CDR3 has 14 residues. CDR3 loop: CASSRGTTQETQYF. CDR3 sequence (DNA): TGCGCCAGCAGCCGCGGGACAACTCAAGAGACCCAGTACTTC.

The V gene is TRBV2, the J gene TRBJ1-2, with D hard to call. V gave up 6 bases and J gave up 1 base, with 9 bases separating them. CDR1 is SNHLY and CDR2 is FYNNEI in the germline V gene. This CDR3 spans 13 amino acids. CDR3 sequence: CASSPDGNYGYTF. The CDR3 DNA reads as TGTGCCAGCAGCCCGGATGGTAACTATGGCTACACCTTC.

This clone occurred once. The CDR3 region is CASTWETQYF. The CDR3 region has the DNA TGTGCCAGCACTTGGGAGACCCAGTACTTC. J is TRBJ2-5 and V is TRBV27; no reliable D call. V lost 7 bases, J lost 5 bases, and 5 bases lay in between. Germline CDR1 reads MNHEY; CDR2 reads SMNVEV (reference sequence). The CDR3 consists of 10 residues.

The chain uses TRBV6-5 and TRBJ2-1; D is unclear. Germline CDR1 is MNHEY and CDR2 is SVGAGI. V lost 7 bases, J lost 6 bases, and 19 bases lay in between. This CDR3 has 15 residues. CDR3 loop: CASTQSYFSGNEQFF. The CDR3 DNA sequence: TGTGCCAGCACACAATCCTACTTTTCAGGCAATGAGCAGTTCTTC.

This chain joins TRBV5-6 and TRBJ2-4, with TRBD1 matching 7 bases. The CDR3 sequence is 16 residues long. CDR1 is SGHDT and CDR2 is YYEEEE in the germline V gene. J lost 3 bases, V lost 1 base, and 7 bases had no gene match. The CDR3 here is CASSLTVTGNKNIQYF. The CDR3 nucleotides read TGTGCCAGCAGCTTGACAGTGACAGGGAACAAAAACATTCAGTACTTC.

V gene TRBV27 combines with J gene TRBJ2-3; D remains ambiguous. Germline values: CDR1 MNHEY, CDR2 SMNVEV (reference sequence). CDR3 length equals 12 residues. The V and J ends lost 2 bases and 6 bases respectively, with 6 bases between them. CDR3 sequence: CASSLGMDTQYF. The CDR3 nucleotides are TGTGCCAGCAGTTTAGGTATGGATACGCAGTATTTT.

The chain employs TRBV4-1 and TRBJ2-7, with D uncertain. V was cut by 0 bases and J by 4 bases, with 7 bases left in between. The CDR3 runs 13 residues. Germline CDR1 reads MGHRA; CDR2 reads YSYEKL. CDR3 sequence reads: CASSQEAGYEQYF. The CDR3 DNA is TGCGCCAGCAGCCAAGAAGCCGGATACGAGCAGTACTTC.

V gene TRBV4-3 combines with J gene TRBJ2-5; D not resolved. V was cut by 5 bases and J by 2 bases, with 15 bases left in between. In germline, CDR1 is LGHNA, CDR2 YSLEER. There are 15 residues in the CDR3. The CDR3 nucleotides read TGCGCCAGCAGCGCTACATTGCACCTTCAAGAGACCCAGTACTTC. Its protein is CASSATLHLQETQYF.

CDR3 amino acids: CYTQKVGAQNTEAFF. The CDR3 bases are TGTTATACCCAGAAGGTCGGGGCCCAGAACACTGAAGCTTTCTTT. V usage is TRBV30 and J usage is TRBJ1-1; perhaps TRBD1 as D (5 bases). CDR3 length: 15 amino acids. The germline V gene has CDR1 GTSNPN and CDR2 SVGIG (reference sequence).

The chain carries TRBV6-4 and TRBJ1-2; 11 nucleotides align to TRBD1. Per the germline V gene, CDR1 is MRHNA and CDR2 is SNTAGT. The CDR3 contains 13 residues. Unmatched junction bases numbered 5, after V lost 6 bases and J lost 8 bases. The CDR3 region is CASSLGQGDGYTF. The CDR3, as DNA: TGTGCCAGCAGCTTGGGACAGGGGGACGGCTACACCTTC.

The chain employs TRBV9 and TRBJ2-7; TRBD2 might be the D (5 bases). V gave up 0 bases and J gave up 5 bases, with 15 bases separating them. CDR1 is SGDLS and CDR2 is YYNGEE in the germline V gene. The CDR3 extends over 15 amino acids. CDR3 bases: TGTGCCAGCAGCGTAGCGGGATCGACGTACAACGAGCAGTACTTC. This translates into CASSVAGSTYNEQYF. The full variable domain, its missing parts supplied by reference TRBV9 and TRBJ2-7, is DSGVTQTPKHLITATGQRVTLRCSPRSGDLSVYWYQQSLDQGLQFLIQYYNGEERAKGNILERFSAQQFPDLHSELNLSSLELGDSALYFCASSVAGSTYNEQYFGPGTRLTVT.

V is TRBV5-1 and J is TRBJ2-2; D ambiguous. The CDR3 is made up of 15 amino acids. Germline-derived CDR1 and CDR2 are SGHRS and YFSETQ. Trimming pared 3 bases from V and 0 bases from J, leaving 9 bases between. For the CDR3, the DNA is TGCGCCAGCAGCTATACGAGCGCGAACACCGGGGAGCTGTTTTTT. This codes for CASSYTSANTGELFF.

The chain is built from TRBV5-1 and TRBJ2-7, with TRBD1 identical over 9 bases. Germline CDR1 is SGHRS and CDR2 is YFSETQ. The CDR3 consists of 15 residues. The junction had 8 bases not matched to a gene; V was cut back by 5 bases and J by 2 bases. The CDR3 DNA is TGCGCCAGCAGAATCCTAACAGGGGGCACCTACGAGCAGTACTTC. Encoded protein: CASRILTGGTYEQYF.

The CDR3 region has the DNA TGCGCCAGCAGCTTGGTGGAGGTCCCCTCCTACGAGCAGTACTTC. Protein: CASSLVEVPSYEQYF. J is TRBJ2-7 and V is TRBV5-1; a possible D gene is TRBD2 (5 bases). The CDR3 has 15 residues. V lost 0 bases to trimming and J lost 0 bases, with 10 bases between them. The germline V gene encodes CDR1 SGHRS and CDR2 YFSETQ.

This chain links TRBV5-1 with TRBJ1-1; D perhaps matches TRBD1 (5 bases). The CDR3 loop spans 15 amino acids. Germline V lookup: CDR1 SGHRS, CDR2 YFSETQ. The germline V and J ends were trimmed by 7 bases and 1 base, with 17 bases remaining between them. In DNA form, the CDR3 reads TGCGCCAGCTCCTCCTCAGGGCTTGGGAACACTGAAGCTTTCTTT. Its protein product is CASSSSGLGNTEAFF.

The chain is built from TRBV30 and TRBJ1-2; D may be TRBD1 (6 bases). Germline CDR1 reads GTSNPN; CDR2 reads SVGIG (reference sequence). V lost 3 bases and J 9 bases, leaving 17 bases between the germline ends. This CDR3 is 13 amino acids long. The DNA of the CDR3 is TGTGCCTGGAGCGCCGGGGGGGGCGGCCGCTACACCTTC. Encoded protein: CAWSAGGGGRYTF.